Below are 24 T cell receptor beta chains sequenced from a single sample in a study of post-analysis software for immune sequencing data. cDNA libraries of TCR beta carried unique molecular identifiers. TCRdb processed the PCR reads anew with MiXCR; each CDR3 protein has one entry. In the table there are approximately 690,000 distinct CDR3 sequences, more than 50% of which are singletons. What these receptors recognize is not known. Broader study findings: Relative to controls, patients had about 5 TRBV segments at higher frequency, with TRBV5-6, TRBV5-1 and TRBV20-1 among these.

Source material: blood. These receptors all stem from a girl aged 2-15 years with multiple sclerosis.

The CDR3 sequence: CASIQGGPNTGELFF. The CDR3 DNA is TGTGCCAGCATCCAGGGGGGCCCGAACACCGGGGAGCTGTTTTTT. The chain carries TRBV12-3 or TRBV12-4 and TRBJ2-2, with TRBD1 as a possible D gene (7 bases). Trimming shortened V by 7 bases and J by 0 bases, and 12 bases separated the two germline ends. This CDR3 is 15 amino acids long.

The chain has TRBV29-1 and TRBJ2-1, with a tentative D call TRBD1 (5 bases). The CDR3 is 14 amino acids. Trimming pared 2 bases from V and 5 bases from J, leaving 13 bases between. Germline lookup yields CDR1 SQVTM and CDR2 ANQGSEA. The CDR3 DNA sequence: TGCAGCGTTGAACGAAAGGGGCAGAACAATGAGCAGTTCTTC. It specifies CSVERKGQNNEQFF.

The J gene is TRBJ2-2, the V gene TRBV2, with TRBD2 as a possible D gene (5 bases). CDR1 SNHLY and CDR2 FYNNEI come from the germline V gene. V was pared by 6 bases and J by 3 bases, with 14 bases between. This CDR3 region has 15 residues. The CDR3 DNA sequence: TGTGCCAGCAGGGACGACCCCGGGGACACCGGGGAGCTGTTTTTT. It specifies CASRDDPGDTGELFF. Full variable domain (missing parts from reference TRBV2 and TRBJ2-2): EPEVTQTPSHQVTQMGQEVILRCVPISNHLYFYWYRQILGQKVEFLVSFYNNEISEKSEIFDDQFSVERPDGSNFTLKIRSTKLEDSAMYFCASRDDPGDTGELFFGEGSRLTVL.

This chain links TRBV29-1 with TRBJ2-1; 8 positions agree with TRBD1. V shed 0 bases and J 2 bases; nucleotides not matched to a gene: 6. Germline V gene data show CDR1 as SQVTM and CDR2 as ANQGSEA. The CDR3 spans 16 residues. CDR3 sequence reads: CSVEDQGAGPYNEQFF. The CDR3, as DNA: TGCAGCGTTGAAGATCAGGGGGCTGGGCCCTACAATGAGCAGTTCTTC.

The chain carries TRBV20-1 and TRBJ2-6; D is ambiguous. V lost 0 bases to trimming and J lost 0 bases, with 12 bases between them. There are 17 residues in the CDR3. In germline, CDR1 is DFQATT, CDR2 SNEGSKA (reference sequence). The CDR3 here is CSARDHSGASGANVLTF. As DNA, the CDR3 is TGCAGTGCTAGAGATCATTCAGGTGCCTCTGGGGCCAACGTCCTGACTTTC.

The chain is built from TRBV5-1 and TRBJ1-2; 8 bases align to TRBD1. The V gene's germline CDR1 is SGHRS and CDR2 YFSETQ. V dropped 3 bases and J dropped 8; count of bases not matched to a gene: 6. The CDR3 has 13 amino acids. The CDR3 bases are TGCGCCAGCAGCTGGGGACAGGTGGAGGGCTACACCTTC. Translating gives CASSWGQVEGYTF.

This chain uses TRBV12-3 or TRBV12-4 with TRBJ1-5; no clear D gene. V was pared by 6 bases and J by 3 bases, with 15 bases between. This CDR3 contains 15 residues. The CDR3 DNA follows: TGTGCCAGCAGGCCGATGAGACCACCCAATCAGCCCCAGCATTTT. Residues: CASRPMRPPNQPQHF.

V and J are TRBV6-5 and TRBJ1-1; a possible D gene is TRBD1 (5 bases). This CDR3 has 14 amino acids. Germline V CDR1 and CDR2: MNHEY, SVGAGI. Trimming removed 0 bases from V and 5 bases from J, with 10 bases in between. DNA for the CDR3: TGTGCCAGCAGTTACTCACAGGTGGGGACTGAAGCTTTCTTT. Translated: CASSYSQVGTEAFF.

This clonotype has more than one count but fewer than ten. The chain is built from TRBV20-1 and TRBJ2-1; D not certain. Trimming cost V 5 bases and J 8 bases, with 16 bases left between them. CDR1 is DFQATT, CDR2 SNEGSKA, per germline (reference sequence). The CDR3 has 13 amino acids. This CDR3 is CSASPAEGYEQFF. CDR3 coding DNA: TGCAGTGCTTCCCCAGCTGAAGGATATGAGCAGTTCTTC.

The CDR3 region is CSARDQGGTSRYNEQFF. The CDR3 DNA reads TGCAGTGCTAGAGATCAAGGCGGGACTAGCAGATACAATGAGCAGTTCTTC. The rearrangement uses TRBV20-1 and TRBJ2-1; 9 bases align to TRBD2. Germline loops: CDR1 DFQATT, CDR2 SNEGSKA (reference sequence). The CDR3 is 17 residues long. After removal of 0 bases from V and 4 bases from J, the junction contained 10 bases not matched to a gene.

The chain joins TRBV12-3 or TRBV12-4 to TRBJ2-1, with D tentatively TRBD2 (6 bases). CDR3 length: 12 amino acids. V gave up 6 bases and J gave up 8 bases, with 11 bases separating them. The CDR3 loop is CASRRDVDEQFF. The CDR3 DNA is TGTGCCAGCAGGCGGGACGTGGATGAGCAGTTCTTC.

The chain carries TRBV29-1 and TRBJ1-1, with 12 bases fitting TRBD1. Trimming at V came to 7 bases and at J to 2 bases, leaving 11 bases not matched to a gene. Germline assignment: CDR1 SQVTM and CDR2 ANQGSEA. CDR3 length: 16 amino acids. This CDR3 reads CSARRDRGQGNTEAFF. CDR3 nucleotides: TGCAGCGCCCGCCGGGACAGGGGGCAAGGAAACACTGAAGCTTTCTTT.

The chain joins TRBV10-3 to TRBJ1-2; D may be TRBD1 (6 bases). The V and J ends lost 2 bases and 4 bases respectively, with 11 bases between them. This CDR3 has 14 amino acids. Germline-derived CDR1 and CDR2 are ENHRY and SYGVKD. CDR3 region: CAISEVKGVYGYTF. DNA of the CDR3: TGTGCCATCAGTGAGGTGAAGGGGGTCTATGGCTACACCTTC.

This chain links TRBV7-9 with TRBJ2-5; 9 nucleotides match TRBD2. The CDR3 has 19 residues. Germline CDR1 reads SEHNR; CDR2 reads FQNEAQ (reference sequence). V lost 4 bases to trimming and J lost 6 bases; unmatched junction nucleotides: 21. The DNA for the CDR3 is TGTGCCAGCAGCTCCACGGGGAGCGGGGGGCCTGGCATAAGAAAGACCCAGTACTTC. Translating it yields CASSSTGSGGPGIRKTQYF.

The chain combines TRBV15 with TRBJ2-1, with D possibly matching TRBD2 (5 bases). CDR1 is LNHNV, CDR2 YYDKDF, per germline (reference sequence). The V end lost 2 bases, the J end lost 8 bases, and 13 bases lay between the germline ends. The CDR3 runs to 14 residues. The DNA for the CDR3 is TGTGCCACCAGCAGACTCAGCGGCGGGTATGAGCAGTTCTTC. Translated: CATSRLSGGYEQFF. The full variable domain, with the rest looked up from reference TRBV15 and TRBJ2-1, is DAMVIQNPRYQVTQFGKPVTLSCSQTLNHNVMYWYQQKSSQAPKLLFHYYDKDFNNEADTPDNFQSRRPNTSFCFLDIRSPGLGDTAMYLCATSRLSGGYEQFFGPGTRLTVL.

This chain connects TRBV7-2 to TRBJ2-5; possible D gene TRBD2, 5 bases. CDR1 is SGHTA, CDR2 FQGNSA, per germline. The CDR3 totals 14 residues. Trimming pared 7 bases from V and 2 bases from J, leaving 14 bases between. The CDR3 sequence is CASKSSETQETQYF. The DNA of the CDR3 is TGTGCCAGCAAGAGTAGCGAGACACAAGAGACCCAGTACTTC.

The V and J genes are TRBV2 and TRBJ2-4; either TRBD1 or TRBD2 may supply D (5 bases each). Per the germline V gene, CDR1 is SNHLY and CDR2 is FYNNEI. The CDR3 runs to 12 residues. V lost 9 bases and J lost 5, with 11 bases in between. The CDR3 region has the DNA TGTGCCAGTTCGCCGGGACAAAACATTCAGTACTTC. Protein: CASSPGQNIQYF. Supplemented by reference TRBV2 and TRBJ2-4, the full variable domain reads EPEVTQTPSHQVTQMGQEVILRCVPISNHLYFYWYRQILGQKVEFLVSFYNNEISEKSEIFDDQFSVERPDGSNFTLKIRSTKLEDSAMYFCASSPGQNIQYFGAGTRLSVL.

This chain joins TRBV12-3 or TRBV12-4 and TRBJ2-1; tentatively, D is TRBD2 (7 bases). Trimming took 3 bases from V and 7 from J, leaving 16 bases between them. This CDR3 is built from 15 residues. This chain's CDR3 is CASSFNRGARNEQFF. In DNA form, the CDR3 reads TGTGCCAGCAGTTTTAACCGGGGGGCCAGGAATGAGCAGTTCTTC.

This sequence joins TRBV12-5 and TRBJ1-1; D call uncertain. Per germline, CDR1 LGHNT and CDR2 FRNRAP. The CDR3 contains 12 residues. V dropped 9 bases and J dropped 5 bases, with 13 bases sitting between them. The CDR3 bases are TGTGCTAGGCGCTCGAGGGTTACTGAAGCTTTCTTT. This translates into CARRSRVTEAFF.

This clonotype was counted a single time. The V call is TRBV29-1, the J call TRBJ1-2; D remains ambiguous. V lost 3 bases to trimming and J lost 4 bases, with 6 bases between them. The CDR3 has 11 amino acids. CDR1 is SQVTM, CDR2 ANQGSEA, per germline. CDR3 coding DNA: TGCAGCGTTGACAGGATCTATGGCTACACCTTC. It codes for CSVDRIYGYTF.

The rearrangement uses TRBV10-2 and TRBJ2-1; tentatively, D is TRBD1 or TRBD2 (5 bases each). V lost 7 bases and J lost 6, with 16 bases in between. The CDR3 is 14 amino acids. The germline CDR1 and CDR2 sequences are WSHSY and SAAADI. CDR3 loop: CASKDQRGTNEQFF. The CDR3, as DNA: TGCGCCAGCAAGGACCAGAGGGGCACCAATGAGCAGTTCTTC.

CDR3 protein: CASRRTSGSFHEQFF. CDR3 bases: TGTGCCAGCAGACGGACTAGCGGGAGTTTTCATGAGCAGTTCTTC. V and J are TRBV2 and TRBJ2-1, with TRBD2 identical over 13 bases. The V and J ends lost 6 bases and 8 bases, in that order; junction bases with no gene match: 7. Germline CDR1 is SNHLY and CDR2 is FYNNEI. CDR3 length equals 15 residues.

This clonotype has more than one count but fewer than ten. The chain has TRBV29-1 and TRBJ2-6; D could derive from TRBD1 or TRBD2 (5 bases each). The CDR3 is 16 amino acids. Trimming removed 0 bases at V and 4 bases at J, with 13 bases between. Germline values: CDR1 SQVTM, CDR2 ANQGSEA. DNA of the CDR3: TGCAGCGTTGAAGATTTTCCAGGGAGCGGGGCCAACGTCCTGACTTTC. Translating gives CSVEDFPGSGANVLTF.

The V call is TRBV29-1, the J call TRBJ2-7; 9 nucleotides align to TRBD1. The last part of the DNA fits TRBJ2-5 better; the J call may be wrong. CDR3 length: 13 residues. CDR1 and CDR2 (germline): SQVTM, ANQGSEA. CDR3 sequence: CSAGDRVVGTQYF. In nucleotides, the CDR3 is TGCAGCGCTGGGGACAGGGTGGTCGGGACCCAGTACTTC.